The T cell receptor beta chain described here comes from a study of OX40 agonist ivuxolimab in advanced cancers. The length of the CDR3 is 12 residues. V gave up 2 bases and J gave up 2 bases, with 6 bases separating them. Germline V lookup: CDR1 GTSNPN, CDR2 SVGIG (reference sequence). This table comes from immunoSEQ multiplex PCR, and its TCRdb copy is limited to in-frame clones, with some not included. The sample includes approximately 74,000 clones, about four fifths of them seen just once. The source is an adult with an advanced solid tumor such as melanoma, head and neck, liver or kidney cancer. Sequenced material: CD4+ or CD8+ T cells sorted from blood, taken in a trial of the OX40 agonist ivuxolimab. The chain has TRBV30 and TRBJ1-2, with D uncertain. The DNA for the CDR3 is TGTGCCTGGAGTTCAAAGAACTATGGCTACACCTTC. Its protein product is CAWSSKNYGYTF.